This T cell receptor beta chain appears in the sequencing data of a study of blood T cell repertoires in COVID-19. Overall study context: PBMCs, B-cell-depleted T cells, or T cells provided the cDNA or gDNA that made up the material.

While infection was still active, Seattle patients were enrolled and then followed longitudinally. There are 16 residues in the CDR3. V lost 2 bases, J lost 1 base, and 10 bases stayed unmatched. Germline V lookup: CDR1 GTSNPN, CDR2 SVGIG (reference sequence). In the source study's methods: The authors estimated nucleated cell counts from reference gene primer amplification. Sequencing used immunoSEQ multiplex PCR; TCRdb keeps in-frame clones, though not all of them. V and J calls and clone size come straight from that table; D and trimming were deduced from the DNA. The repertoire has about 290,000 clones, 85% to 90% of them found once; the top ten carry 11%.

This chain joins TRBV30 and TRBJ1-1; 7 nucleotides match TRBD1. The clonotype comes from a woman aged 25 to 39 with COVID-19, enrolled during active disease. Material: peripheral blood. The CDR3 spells CAWSPIPGQWNTEAFF. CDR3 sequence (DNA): TGTGCCTGGAGTCCAATCCCGGGACAGTGGAACACTGAAGCTTTCTTT.